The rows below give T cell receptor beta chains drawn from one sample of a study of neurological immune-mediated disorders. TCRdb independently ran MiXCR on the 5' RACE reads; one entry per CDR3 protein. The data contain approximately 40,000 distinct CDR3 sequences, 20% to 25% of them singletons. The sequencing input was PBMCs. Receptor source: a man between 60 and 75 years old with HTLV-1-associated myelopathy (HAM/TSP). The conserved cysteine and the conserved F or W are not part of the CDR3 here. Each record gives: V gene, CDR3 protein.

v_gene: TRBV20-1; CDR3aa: SARGSSGGDNEQF
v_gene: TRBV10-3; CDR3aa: AISETDGYEQY
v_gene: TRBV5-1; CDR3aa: ASSLVVDNEQF
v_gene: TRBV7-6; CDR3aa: ASSLRRQETQY
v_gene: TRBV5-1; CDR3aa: ASSMNGDTEAF
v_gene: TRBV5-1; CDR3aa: ASSQAGWDEQF
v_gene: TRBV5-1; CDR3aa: ASSETSGSGTGELF
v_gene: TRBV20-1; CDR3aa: SARTDRFIPPRTASETQY
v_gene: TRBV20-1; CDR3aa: SARDLGQGFYEQF
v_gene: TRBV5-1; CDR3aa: ASSLPRQGAKNEQF
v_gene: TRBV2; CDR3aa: ASSEEGQSQPQH
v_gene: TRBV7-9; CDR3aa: ASSLGGGYT
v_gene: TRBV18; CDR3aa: ASRASGIANTEAF
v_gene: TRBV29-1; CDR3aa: SVRRTQETQY
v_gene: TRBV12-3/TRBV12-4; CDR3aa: ASSQRTGEETQY
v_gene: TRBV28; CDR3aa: ASRQGAIGSPLH
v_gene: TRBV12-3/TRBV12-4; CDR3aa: ASSSGNQPQH
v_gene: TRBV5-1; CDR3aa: ASSLDRQSLKAF
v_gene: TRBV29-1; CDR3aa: SVAGGRERPYNEQF
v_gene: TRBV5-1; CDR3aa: ASSLGGTSTDTQY
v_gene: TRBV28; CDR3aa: ASSSLDLQETQY
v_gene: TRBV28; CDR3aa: ASSLPTGVTEAF
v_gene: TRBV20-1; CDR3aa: SARGTPGREEQY
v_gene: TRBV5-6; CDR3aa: ASSSAERGYT
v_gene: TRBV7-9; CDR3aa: ASSLGLQETQY
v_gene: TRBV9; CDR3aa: ASSDPRATGELF
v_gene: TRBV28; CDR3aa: ASRGQGTGELF
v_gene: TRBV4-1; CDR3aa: ASSPSYTGELF
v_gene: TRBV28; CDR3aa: ASSTRGTDYEQY
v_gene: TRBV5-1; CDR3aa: ASSFGGAGGPETGELF
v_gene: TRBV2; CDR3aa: ASSGRGGRNEQF
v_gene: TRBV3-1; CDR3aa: ASSQDPLRGRHPYEQY
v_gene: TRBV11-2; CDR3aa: ASSLEGETSGRNEQF
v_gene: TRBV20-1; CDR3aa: SARRDRTHYEQY
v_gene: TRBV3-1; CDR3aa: ASSQAGGQNFTVELF
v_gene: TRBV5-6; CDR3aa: ASSPRWDVNVYEQY
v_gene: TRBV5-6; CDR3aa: ASSPDRMNTEAF
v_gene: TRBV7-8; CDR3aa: ASSSIERGDRGLGEQF
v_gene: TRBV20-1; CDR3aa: SALFAVGTQY
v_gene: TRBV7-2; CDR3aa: ASSLQGTDKKY
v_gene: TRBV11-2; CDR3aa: ASSFQRELEQF
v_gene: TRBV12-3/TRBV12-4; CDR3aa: ASSASGFVLSGANVLT
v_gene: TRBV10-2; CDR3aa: ASKQGPSYNEQF